A selection of T cell receptor beta chains follows, all from one sample in a study of graft-versus-host responses after intestinal transplantation. No antigen has been identified for these receptors. The table came from immunoSEQ multiplex PCR; TCRdb's copy has only in-frame clones and leaves some out. The top ten clones hold around 0.1% of a sample with 85,000 to 90,000 clones, 75% to 90% of them seen once. Sequences were derived from unstimulated CD4+ T cells sorted from spleen or lymph node cells, sampled before intestinal transplant. The receptors were gathered from a human donor who received an intestinal transplant. Each CDR3 is given without its conserved first and last residue. The order of the fields is V gene, D gene, J gene, CDR3 protein. A D gene is named only where the DNA matches it firmly.

V: TRBV7-2; D: NA; J: TRBJ1-2; CDR3: ASSLVWQNYGYT
V: TRBV19; D: NA; J: TRBJ2-1; CDR3: ASSIRGGLNNEQF
V: TRBV5-1; D: NA; J: TRBJ1-1; CDR3: ASSREGMNTEAF
V: TRBV2; D: TRBD1; J: TRBJ1-1; CDR3: ASRYRGNTEAF
V: TRBV7-8; D: TRBD2; J: TRBJ2-1; CDR3: ASSPPQRLAGANEQF
V: TRBV23-1; D: NA; J: TRBJ1-5; CDR3: ALTDYNQPQH
V: TRBV7-2; D: NA; J: TRBJ2-7; CDR3: ASSLAGVSSYEQY
V: TRBV27; D: NA; J: TRBJ1-2; CDR3: ASSSQGNYGYT
V: TRBV10-3; D: NA; J: TRBJ1-5; CDR3: AIGPEGGNQPQH
V: TRBV13; D: NA; J: TRBJ1-5; CDR3: ASSLGRGNQPQH
V: TRBV5-4; D: NA; J: TRBJ1-2; CDR3: ASSLGGNYGYT
V: TRBV6-6; D: TRBD1; J: TRBJ2-7; CDR3: ASEGTGAYEQY
V: TRBV10-3; D: TRBD1; J: TRBJ2-1; CDR3: AITTSGQARSYNEQF
V: TRBV9; D: NA; J: TRBJ1-3; CDR3: ASSPTWGAGNTIY
V: TRBV19; D: NA; J: TRBJ1-1; CDR3: ASSVTSASTEAF
V: TRBV7-3; D: NA; J: TRBJ2-1; CDR3: ASSLDGGPFEQF
V: TRBV6-6; D: NA; J: TRBJ1-2; CDR3: ASSYSAGLGEGYT
V: TRBV7-9; D: NA; J: TRBJ2-7; CDR3: ASSRSGVTHYEQY
V: TRBV6-5; D: NA; J: TRBJ1-1; CDR3: ASTRDTYTEAF
V: TRBV7-3; D: NA; J: TRBJ2-1; CDR3: ASSLTRGRSSYNEQF
V: TRBV6-5; D: NA; J: TRBJ2-3; CDR3: ASSYGGRISEDTQY
V: TRBV6-5; D: NA; J: TRBJ1-6; CDR3: ASSGGRTLH
V: TRBV9; D: NA; J: TRBJ2-1; CDR3: ASSLTRGPVVSYNEQF
V: TRBV5-1; D: NA; J: TRBJ2-7; CDR3: ASSLGLQFYEQY
V: TRBV5-1; D: NA; J: TRBJ1-2; CDR3: ASSLEQGEGYT
V: TRBV5-1; D: TRBD1; J: TRBJ1-1; CDR3: ASSWDRADTEAF
V: TRBV5-1; D: NA; J: TRBJ2-5; CDR3: ASSLGAGSQETQY
V: TRBV7-9; D: TRBD1; J: TRBJ2-7; CDR3: ASSLFQTGSHEQY
V: TRBV11-2; D: NA; J: TRBJ2-1; CDR3: ASSPYDKAGALSYNEQF
V: TRBV2; D: NA; J: TRBJ1-6; CDR3: ASSESRVDSPLH
V: TRBV7-2; D: NA; J: TRBJ2-1; CDR3: ASSLAGGYNEQF
V: TRBV18; D: TRBD1; J: TRBJ1-6; CDR3: ASSPSRTGSDSPLH
V: TRBV13; D: NA; J: TRBJ2-1; CDR3: ASSKRVNNEQF
V: TRBV5-1; D: TRBD2; J: TRBJ2-5; CDR3: ASSLAASGGMETQY
V: TRBV6-5; D: NA; J: TRBJ1-2; CDR3: ASSYARVGGYT
V: TRBV19; D: NA; J: TRBJ1-5; CDR3: ASSIARTVNQPQH
V: TRBV2; D: TRBD2; J: TRBJ2-1; CDR3: ASRGGFEQF
V: TRBV4-1; D: TRBD2; J: TRBJ2-1; CDR3: ASSQGTSGGAYNEQF
V: TRBV6-1; D: TRBD1; J: TRBJ1-2; CDR3: ASHRTGHYGYT
V: TRBV25-1; D: NA; J: TRBJ2-7; CDR3: ASSESGWGYEQY
V: TRBV27; D: TRBD1; J: TRBJ2-1; CDR3: ASRWTGTGGMGQF
V: TRBV4-1; D: NA; J: TRBJ2-5; CDR3: ASSSSHAGARETQY
V: TRBV2; D: TRBD2; J: TRBJ2-7; CDR3: ASARGTSVTYEQY
V: TRBV5-6; D: TRBD1; J: TRBJ2-1; CDR3: ASSPPGTGGKNEQF
V: TRBV19; D: NA; J: TRBJ1-2; CDR3: ASSIPVLGYGYT
V: TRBV7-2; D: NA; J: TRBJ2-1; CDR3: ASSLRSDSSYNEQF
V: TRBV19; D: TRBD1; J: TRBJ1-1; CDR3: ASRDRLNTEAF